Presented here are 26 T cell receptor beta chains from one specimen sequenced in a study of cytomegalovirus exposure and HLA in healthy donors. The PCR made use of 60 Vbeta and 13 Jbeta primers. Only in-frame clones appear in the TCRdb table, and some are missing; sequencing was by immunoSEQ multiplex PCR. This sample carries roughly 120,000 clones, about 80% of them seen once, and the ten largest clones take 2% to 3%. Sequencing was performed on PBMCs. These TCRs come from a man aged 25 to 40 in good health and CMV-seronegative.

In its sample, this clone was seen a few times. The chain is built from TRBV7-9 and TRBJ1-2; 11 nucleotides line up with TRBD1. J was trimmed by 6 bases and V by 5 bases; bases with no gene match: 14. Germline loops: CDR1 SEHNR, CDR2 FQNEAQ (reference sequence). CDR3 size: 17 residues. The CDR3 DNA is TGTGCCAGCAGCCCAAGCGGAGGGGCGGGACAGGGGGATGGCTACACCTTC. It codes for CASSPSGGAGQGDGYTF.

With respect to this clone: Its ends do not fully match the called genes, so a read error is possible. Other DNA sequences from this sample encode an identical CDR3 as well. This chain joins TRBV5-6 and TRBJ2-7, with 14 bases matching TRBD2. CDR1 is SGHDT and CDR2 is YYEEEE in the germline V gene. The CDR3 is 18 residues long. This CDR3 reads CASSKEGTSGRGTDEQYF. The DNA for the CDR3 is TGTGCCAGCAGCAAGGAGGGGACTAGCGGGAGAGGAACCGACGAGCAGTACTTT.

The chain has TRBV28 and TRBJ1-1; D possibly corresponds to TRBD1 (6 bases). Germline CDR1 and CDR2: MDHEN and SYDVKM. The CDR3 extends over 13 amino acids. V was trimmed by 9 bases and J by 0 bases, leaving 11 bases between them. CDR3 bases: TGTGCCAGTACGGGACAAATGAACACTGAAGCTTTCTTT. Protein product: CASTGQMNTEAFF.

CDR3: CASRRYRTVTVTTEAFF. The CDR3 DNA is TGTGCCAGCAGGAGATACAGGACGGTTACGGTGACCACTGAAGCTTTCTTT. The V gene is TRBV28, the J gene TRBJ1-1; a possible D gene is TRBD1 (5 bases). This CDR3 is 17 amino acids long. CDR1 is MDHEN, CDR2 SYDVKM, per germline. V lost 6 bases to trimming and J lost 4 bases, with 24 bases between them.

The genes are TRBV2 and TRBJ2-1, with a possible D match to TRBD1 (5 bases). Germline V CDR1 and CDR2: SNHLY, FYNNEI. V lost 9 bases to trimming and J lost 7 bases, with 19 bases between them. The CDR3 spans 14 residues. CDR3 sequence: CASMPWTTKNEQFF. DNA for the CDR3: TGTGCCAGTATGCCTTGGACAACTAAGAATGAGCAGTTCTTC.

This clone was detected only a few times. The chain combines TRBV6-1 with TRBJ2-7, with D possibly TRBD2 on 6 matching bases. The V gene lost 6 bases and the J gene lost 0 bases, with 12 bases spanning the gap. The CDR3 spans 14 residues. CDR1 is MNHNS, CDR2 SASEGT, per germline. CDR3 DNA sequence: TGTGCCAGCAGGAGGGACGGGGGCTCCTACGAGCAGTACTTC. Protein: CASRRDGGSYEQYF.

V is TRBV11-3 and J is TRBJ2-1; 8 bases match TRBD2. CDR1 is SGHNT, CDR2 YENEEA, per germline. The CDR3 totals 16 residues. V shed 0 bases and J 4 bases; nucleotides not matched to a gene: 5. CDR3 bases: TGTGCCAGCAGCTTAGATGGGGCTAGCGGGTACAATGAGCAGTTCTTC. Its protein product is CASSLDGASGYNEQFF.

This rearrangement joins TRBV11-2 to TRBJ1-3; a possible D gene is TRBD1 (5 bases). The V gene lost 5 bases and the J gene lost 1 base, with 12 bases spanning the gap. The CDR3 has 15 amino acids. The germline V gene has CDR1 SGHAT and CDR2 FQNNGV. The DNA for the CDR3 is TGTGCCAGCAGCGTAATCACAGGATCTGGAAACACCATATATTTT. This gives the protein CASSVITGSGNTIYF.

V usage is TRBV5-6 and J usage is TRBJ2-7; D is uncertain. Trimming removed 2 bases at V and 2 bases at J, with 14 bases between. The CDR3 runs to 15 residues. Germline CDR1 and CDR2: SGHDT and YYEEEE. The CDR3 is CASSLYSRWAYEQYF. The CDR3, as DNA: TGTGCCAGCAGCTTATACAGTAGGTGGGCCTACGAGCAGTACTTC.

This rearrangement joins TRBV6-1 to TRBJ2-5; TRBD2 matches 7 bases. V lost 7 bases, J lost 2 bases, and 7 bases stayed unmatched. The germline gives CDR1 MNHNS, CDR2 SASEGT. This CDR3 comprises 14 residues. The DNA of the CDR3 is TGTGCCAGCACCAGAGCCGGGGGGCAAGAGACCCAGTACTTC. It specifies CASTRAGGQETQYF.

This chain links TRBV7-6 with TRBJ2-3; D may be TRBD2 (6 bases). This CDR3 spans 15 amino acids. V was trimmed by 5 bases and J by 4 bases, leaving 16 bases between them. CDR1 SGHVS and CDR2 FNYEAQ come from the germline V gene. CDR3 loop: CASSQRLVTPDTQYF. DNA of the CDR3: TGTGCCAGCAGCCAACGACTAGTCACCCCAGATACGCAGTATTTT.

The chain has TRBV6-5 and TRBJ2-7; 9 bases fit TRBD1. Germline assignment: CDR1 MNHEY and CDR2 SVGAGI. Trimming cost V 0 bases and J 3 bases; bases outside gene matches: 3. CDR3 length equals 15 residues. The CDR3 is CASSYSPGQGYEQYF. CDR3 DNA: TGTGCCAGCAGTTACTCCCCGGGACAGGGCTACGAGCAGTACTTC.

The rearrangement links TRBV6-1 to TRBJ1-5; D is unresolved. In germline, CDR1 is MNHNS, CDR2 SASEGT. Deletions cut 3 bases from V and 0 bases from J, with 6 bases between. The CDR3 length is 14 residues. This CDR3 is CASSDRYSNQPQHF. As DNA, the CDR3 is TGTGCCAGCAGTGATAGATATAGCAATCAGCCCCAGCATTTT.

This chain joins TRBV6-5 and TRBJ1-1, with 7 bases that match TRBD1. This CDR3 has 14 amino acids. Per germline, CDR1 MNHEY and CDR2 SVGAGI. Germline trimming cut 6 bases from V and 0 bases from J; bases unmatched to any gene: 4. The CDR3 here is CASSYDRVNTEAFF. CDR3 coding DNA: TGTGCCAGCAGCTACGACAGGGTGAACACTGAAGCTTTCTTT.

The chain is built from TRBV9 and TRBJ2-5; 16 bases align to TRBD2. V shed 0 bases, J shed 4 bases, and the junction held 6 bases outside the gene matches. The CDR3 has 18 amino acids. The germline gives CDR1 SGDLS, CDR2 YYNGEE. CDR3 protein: CASSVGPGLAGGAETQYF. CDR3 nucleotide sequence: TGTGCCAGCAGCGTAGGGCCGGGACTAGCGGGAGGGGCAGAGACCCAGTACTTC.

The CDR3, as DNA: TGTGCCAGCAGCTTTCTTCGGCCTAGCGGGAGTATGGGGTACGAGCAGTACTTC. As protein: CASSFLRPSGSMGYEQYF. This chain joins TRBV7-2 and TRBJ2-7; 10 nucleotides match TRBD2. There are 18 residues in the CDR3. V gave up 3 bases and J gave up 4 bases; unmatched junction bases: 15. Germline CDR1 is SGHTA and CDR2 is FQGNSA.

The chain couples TRBV7-8 to TRBJ2-3; a possible D gene is TRBD1 (5 bases). Per germline, CDR1 SGHVS and CDR2 FQNEAQ. The CDR3 consists of 17 residues. The V gene lost 1 base and the J gene lost 2 bases, with 16 bases spanning the gap. The CDR3 loop is CASSLGATGRITDTQYF. Here the CDR3 DNA reads TGTGCCAGCAGCTTAGGTGCTACAGGCCGAATCACAGATACGCAGTATTTT.

The chain joins TRBV7-9 to TRBJ2-6; 9 bases agree with TRBD1. J lost 3 bases, V lost 3 bases, and 9 bases had no gene match. The germline V gene has CDR1 SEHNR and CDR2 FQNEAQ (reference sequence). The CDR3 runs 18 residues. DNA for the CDR3: TGTGCCAGCAGCTTGCACAGGGGGCGCGTTCGTGGGGCCAACGTCCTGACTTTC. The encoded protein is CASSLHRGRVRGANVLTF.

The chain employs TRBV14 and TRBJ2-7, with D unclear. CDR1 and CDR2 (germline): SGHDN, FVKESK. V lost 1 base and J lost 7, with 11 bases in between. This CDR3 is built from 13 residues. The CDR3 here is CASSQGARLEQYF. The CDR3 nucleotides read TGTGCCAGCAGCCAAGGCGCACGGTTAGAGCAGTACTTC.

This sequence joins TRBV6-1 and TRBJ2-5, with a tentative D call TRBD1 (6 bases). Germline V gene data show CDR1 as MNHNS and CDR2 as SASEGT. CDR3 length: 13 residues. With 5 bases removed from V and 5 bases from J, the gap between germline ends came to 12 bases. CDR3 sequence: CASSKNRAETQYF. DNA for the CDR3: TGTGCCAGCAGTAAGAACAGGGCTGAGACCCAGTACTTC.

J is TRBJ1-2 and V is TRBV5-6; D remains unclear. This CDR3 is 14 amino acids long. Germline CDR1 is SGHDT and CDR2 is YYEEEE. Trimming left V 0 bases short and J 6 bases short, with 12 bases between. CDR3 coding DNA: TGTGCCAGCAGCTTGGGAGTTTCCCCCCATGGCTACACCTTC. It yields the protein CASSLGVSPHGYTF.

This clone appeared a few times. This rearrangement joins TRBV5-4 to TRBJ1-3; 8 nucleotides line up with TRBD1. Germline V gene lookup returns CDR1 SGHNT and CDR2 YYREEE (reference sequence). The junction had 4 bases not matched to a gene; V was cut back by 4 bases and J by 4 bases. The length of the CDR3 is 14 residues. CDR3 sequence: CASSLRDRGNTIYF. CDR3 coding DNA: TGTGCCAGCAGCCTCCGGGACAGGGGAAACACCATATATTTT.

The V gene is TRBV5-1, the J gene TRBJ2-7; 7 bases map to TRBD1. This CDR3 region has 15 residues. Germline V CDR1 and CDR2: SGHRS, YFSETQ. Trimming removed 0 bases from V and 2 bases from J; junction bases left unmatched: 5. The CDR3 nucleotides read TGCGCCAGCAGCTTGGGAGGGGGCCCAACCTACGAGCAGTACTTC. It specifies CASSLGGGPTYEQYF.

The chain has TRBV5-6 and TRBJ2-5, with D perhaps TRBD2 (6 bases). V was shortened by 4 bases and J by 4 bases, with 20 bases between the two germline ends. Germline assignment: CDR1 SGHDT and CDR2 YYEEEE. This CDR3 contains 16 residues. CDR3 amino acids: CASSRDSGLRLETQYF. The CDR3 DNA follows: TGTGCCAGCAGCCGCGATAGCGGACTGAGACTAGAGACCCAGTACTTC.

V and J are TRBV27 and TRBJ2-7; D is perhaps TRBD1 (6 bases). Germline V lookup: CDR1 MNHEY, CDR2 SMNVEV (reference sequence). Trimming took 8 bases from V and 0 from J, leaving 14 bases between them. This CDR3 has 14 amino acids. CDR3 region: CASGARGNSYEQYF. The CDR3 DNA reads TGTGCCAGCGGGGCCAGGGGAAACTCCTACGAGCAGTACTTC.

To note about this clone: An end of the junction differs from the germline gene, which may be a read error. The V and J genes are TRBV5-6 and TRBJ2-7; D is unresolved. Germline values: CDR1 SGHDT, CDR2 YYEEEE. The CDR3 sequence is 12 residues long. DNA of the CDR3: TGTGCCAGCACCGGTCCCATTGGCGAGCGGTACTTC. Translating it yields CASTGPIGERYF.